Following are 8 T cell receptor beta chains from one sample sequenced in a study of cytomegalovirus exposure and HLA in healthy donors. Only in-frame clones appear in the TCRdb table, and some are missing; sequencing was by immunoSEQ multiplex PCR. In the table there are 300,000 to 450,000 clones, about nine tenths of which are singletons. The material sequenced was PBMCs. The receptor set was obtained from a young woman in good health and CMV-seronegative.

This rearrangement joins TRBV2 to TRBJ1-2; TRBD1 is a possible D gene (5 bases). CDR1 and CDR2 from the germline V gene are SNHLY and FYNNEI. CDR3 length: 15 residues. V gave up 6 bases and J gave up 2 bases, with 16 bases separating them. CDR3 in amino acids: CASRGGQGGNYGYTF. The CDR3, as DNA: TGTGCCAGCAGGGGGGGTCAGGGAGGGAACTATGGCTACACCTTC.

The sample holds a few counts of this clone. The V and J genes are TRBV28 and TRBJ1-2, with D possibly TRBD1 on 6 matching bases. This CDR3 is built from 14 residues. Germline CDR1 MDHEN, CDR2 SYDVKM. Trimming took 3 bases from V and 3 from J, leaving 11 bases between them. In DNA form, the CDR3 reads TGTGCCAGCAGTTTTGAAAGGGGGTACTATGGCTACACCTTC. Residues: CASSFERGYYGYTF.

The chain combines TRBV2 with TRBJ2-3, with D possibly TRBD1 on 6 matching bases. Germline CDR1 SNHLY, CDR2 FYNNEI. V was clipped by 2 bases and J by 4 bases, with 10 bases between them. The CDR3 spans 14 residues. CDR3 in DNA: TGTGCCAGCAGTGAACAGGGGCGGGCAGATACGCAGTATTTT. Amino acids: CASSEQGRADTQYF.

The CDR3 reads CASSPAGQGFPPLHF. The CDR3 DNA sequence: TGTGCCAGCAGCCCTGCCGGACAGGGGTTTCCACCCCTCCACTTT. This chain joins TRBV7-6 and TRBJ1-6; 9 nucleotides line up with TRBD1. Germline CDR1 SGHVS, CDR2 FNYEAQ. The J segment lost 11 bases and the V segment lost 5 bases, leaving 10 bases of the junction unmatched. The CDR3 consists of 15 residues.

CDR3 in amino acids: CASSVQGQSTDTQYF. The CDR3 DNA sequence: TGTGCCAGCAGTGTGCAGGGACAGAGCACAGATACGCAGTATTTT. The chain carries TRBV6-1 and TRBJ2-3; 7 bases fit TRBD1. Trimming took 4 bases from V and 0 from J; bases not matched to a gene: 4. Per the germline V gene, CDR1 is MNHNS and CDR2 is SASEGT. CDR3 length: 15 residues.

The chain employs TRBV7-9 and TRBJ2-1; the D gene is possibly TRBD2 (5 bases). The germline gives CDR1 SEHNR, CDR2 FQNEAQ (reference sequence). The CDR3 totals 14 residues. V was shortened by 5 bases and J by 4 bases, with 12 bases between the two germline ends. CDR3 protein: CASSVGVWYNEQFF. The CDR3, as DNA: TGTGCCAGCAGCGTCGGGGTATGGTACAATGAGCAGTTCTTC.

The chain links TRBV25-1 to TRBJ2-5; a weak D match, TRBD2 (6 bases). Trimming removed 2 bases at V and 7 bases at J, with 20 bases between. The CDR3 is 16 residues long. Germline CDR1 reads MGHDK; CDR2 reads SYGVNS. CDR3 residues: CASSEDQSGRRGTQYF. The CDR3 DNA sequence: TGTGCCAGCAGTGAAGATCAGAGTGGTCGGCGGGGGACCCAGTACTTC.

V is TRBV5-1 and J is TRBJ1-4; TRBD1 might be the D (5 bases). V was pared by 3 bases and J by 1 base, with 16 bases between. Germline-derived CDR1 and CDR2 are SGHRS and YFSETQ. This CDR3 is built from 17 residues. This CDR3 is CASSWDPSGGTNEKLFF. The CDR3 DNA follows: TGCGCCAGCAGCTGGGACCCTTCCGGGGGAACTAATGAAAAACTGTTTTTT.